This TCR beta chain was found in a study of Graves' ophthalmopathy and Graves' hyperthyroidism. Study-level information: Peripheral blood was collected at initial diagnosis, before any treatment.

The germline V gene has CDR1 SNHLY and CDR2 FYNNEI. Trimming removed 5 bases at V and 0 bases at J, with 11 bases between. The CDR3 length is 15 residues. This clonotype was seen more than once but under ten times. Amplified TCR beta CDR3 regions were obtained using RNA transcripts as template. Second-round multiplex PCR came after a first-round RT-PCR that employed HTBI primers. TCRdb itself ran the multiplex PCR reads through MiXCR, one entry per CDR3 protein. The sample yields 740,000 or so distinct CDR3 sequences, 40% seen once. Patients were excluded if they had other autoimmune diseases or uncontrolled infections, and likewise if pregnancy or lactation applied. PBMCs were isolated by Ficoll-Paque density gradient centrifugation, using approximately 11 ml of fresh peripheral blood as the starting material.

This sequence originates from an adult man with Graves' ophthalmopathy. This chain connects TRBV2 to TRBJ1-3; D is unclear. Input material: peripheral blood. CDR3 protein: CASSPPGLSGNTIYF. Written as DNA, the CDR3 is TGTGCCAGCAGTCCCCCAGGACTCTCTGGAAACACCATATATTTT.